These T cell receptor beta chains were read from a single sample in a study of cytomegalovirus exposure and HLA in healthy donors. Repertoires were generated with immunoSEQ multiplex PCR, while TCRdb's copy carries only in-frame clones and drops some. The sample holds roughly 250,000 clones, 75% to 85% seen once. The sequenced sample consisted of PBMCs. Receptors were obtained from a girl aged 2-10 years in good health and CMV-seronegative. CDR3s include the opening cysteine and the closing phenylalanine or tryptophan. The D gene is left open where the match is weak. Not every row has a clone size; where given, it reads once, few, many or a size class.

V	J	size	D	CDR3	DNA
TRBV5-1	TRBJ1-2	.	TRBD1	CASSLSRQGAYPLYGYTF	TGCGCCAGCAGCTTGTCTAGGCAGGGGGCCTACCCGCTATATGGCTACACCTTC
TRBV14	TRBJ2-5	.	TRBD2	CASSRLAARQETQYF	TGTGCCAGCAGCCGACTAGCGGCACGTCAAGAGACCCAGTACTTC
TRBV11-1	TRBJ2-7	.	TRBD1	CASRERGTGVFYEQYF	TGTGCCAGCAGAGAGCGGGGGACAGGGGTCTTCTACGAGCAGTACTTC
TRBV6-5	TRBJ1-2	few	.	CASSYSIRNYGYTF	TGTGCCAGCAGTTACTCGATACGGAACTATGGCTACACCTTC
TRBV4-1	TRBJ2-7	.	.	CASSQEKAGLYEQYF	TGCGCCAGCAGCCAAGAAAAGGCAGGTTTGTACGAGCAGTACTTC
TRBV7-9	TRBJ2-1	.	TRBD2	CASSLGVGTNNEQFF	TGTGCCAGCAGCTTAGGAGTGGGGACTAACAATGAGCAGTTCTTC
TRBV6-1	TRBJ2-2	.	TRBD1	CASSSGTGGTGELFF	TGTGCCAGCAGTTCCGGGACAGGGGGTACCGGGGAGCTGTTTTTT
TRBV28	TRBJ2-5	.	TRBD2	CASSSRLAGVTETQYF	TGTGCCAGCAGTTCTAGGCTAGCGGGAGTGACAGAGACCCAGTACTTC
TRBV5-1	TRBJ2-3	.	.	CASSPPRSPLTDTQYF	TGCGCCAGCAGCCCTCCTCGGAGCCCGCTCACAGATACGCAGTATTTT
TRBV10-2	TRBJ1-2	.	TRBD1	CASSEWKGANYGYTF	TGCGCCAGCAGTGAGTGGAAGGGGGCCAACTATGGCTACACCTTC
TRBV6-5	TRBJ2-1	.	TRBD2	CASSYSGGRYEQFF	TGTGCCAGCAGTTACTCGGGAGGGAGGTACGAGCAGTTCTTC
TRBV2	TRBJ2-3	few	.	CASSDRGGTQYF	TGTGCCAGCAGTGATCGGGGAGGTACGCAGTATTTT
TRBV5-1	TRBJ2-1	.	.	CASSLGGNEQFF	TGCGCCAGCAGCTTGGGAGGGAATGAGCAGTTCTTC
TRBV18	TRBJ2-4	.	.	CASSPPAAAKNIQYF	TGTGCCAGCTCACCACCCGCCGCGGCCAAAAACATTCAGTACTTC
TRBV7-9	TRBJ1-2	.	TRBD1	CASSPQGADGYTF	TGTGCCAGCAGTCCGCAGGGGGCTGATGGCTACACCTTC
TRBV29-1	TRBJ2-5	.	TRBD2	CSVIAGVQETQYF	TGCAGCGTAATAGCGGGTGTCCAAGAGACCCAGTACTTC
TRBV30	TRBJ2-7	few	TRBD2	CAWSVLAGGSYEQYF	TGTGCCTGGAGTGTTTTAGCGGGGGGTTCCTACGAGCAGTACTTC
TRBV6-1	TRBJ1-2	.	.	CASSQGLLNYGYTF	TGTGCCAGCAGTCAGGGCCTTTTGAACTATGGCTACACCTTC
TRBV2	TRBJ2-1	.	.	CASSEGSDQFF	TGTGCCAGCAGTGAGGGGAGTGATCAGTTCTTC
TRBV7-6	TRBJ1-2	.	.	CASSPFLGPNPVWANYGYTF	TGTGCCAGCAGCCCTTTTTTGGGGCCGAACCCTGTCTGGGCTAACTATGGCTACACCTTC
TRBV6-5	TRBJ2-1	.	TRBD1	CASSPDRGYNEQFF	TGTGCCAGCAGTCCGGACAGGGGCTACAATGAGCAGTTCTTC
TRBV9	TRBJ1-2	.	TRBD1	CASSQTGWDYGYTF	TGTGCCAGCAGTCAGACAGGGTGGGACTATGGCTACACCTTC
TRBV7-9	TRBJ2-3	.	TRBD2	CASSSLRTSGKGTDTQYF	TGTGCCAGCAGCTCCCTCCGAACTAGCGGGAAGGGCACAGATACGCAGTATTTT
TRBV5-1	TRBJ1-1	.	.	CASSPGVMTEENTEAFF	TGCGCCAGCAGCCCGGGCGTGATGACAGAAGAGAACACTGAAGCTTTCTTT
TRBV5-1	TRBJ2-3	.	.	CASSLGAPTDTQYF	TGCGCCAGCAGCTTGGGGGCACCCACAGATACGCAGTATTTT
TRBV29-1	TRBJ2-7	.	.	CSVEDGSSYEQYF	TGCAGCGTTGAGGACGGGAGCTCCTACGAGCAGTACTTC
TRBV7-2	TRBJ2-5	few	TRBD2	CASSLALAGGPGETQYF	TGTGCCAGCAGCCTGGCTTTAGCGGGGGGGCCGGGAGAGACCCAGTACTTC
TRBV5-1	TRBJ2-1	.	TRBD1	CASSWGQVYNEQFF	TGCGCCAGCAGCTGGGGACAGGTCTACAATGAGCAGTTCTTC
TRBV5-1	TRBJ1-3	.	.	CASSLDSSGNTIYF	TGCGCCAGCAGCTTAGATAGCTCTGGAAACACCATATATTTT
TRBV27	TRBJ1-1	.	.	CASSPPGNTEAFF	TGTGCCAGCAGTCCCCCAGGGAACACTGAAGCTTTCTTT
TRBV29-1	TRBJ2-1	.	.	CSYLGAYNEQFF	TGCAGCTACCTCGGGGCCTACAATGAGCAGTTCTTC
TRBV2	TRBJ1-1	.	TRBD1	CASTDRGWTEAFF	TGTGCCAGCACCGACAGGGGATGGACTGAAGCTTTCTTT
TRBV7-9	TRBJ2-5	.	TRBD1	CASSLTGYETQYF	TGTGCCAGCAGCCTGACAGGGTATGAGACCCAGTACTTC
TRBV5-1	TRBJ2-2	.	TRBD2	CASSLRPSGYTGELFF	TGCGCCAGCAGCTTAAGGCCTAGCGGGTACACCGGGGAGCTGTTTTTT
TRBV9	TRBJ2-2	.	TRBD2	CASSKGGTSRAGELFF	TGTGCCAGCAGCAAGGGCGGGACTAGTAGGGCCGGGGAGCTGTTTTTT